This T cell receptor beta chain was obtained from a study of T cell responses to AZD1222 COVID-19 vaccine (dated by TCRdb to 2020 to 2023). Regarding the study in general: A total of about 250 trial participants underwent TCR sequencing, of whom about 200 had received two doses of AZD1222 and 26 had received two doses of the MenACWY control vaccine. Trial participants were enrolled by age into subgroups of 18-55, 56-69 and 70-plus years, and 148, 28 and 57 TCR-sequenced participants, respectively, were included in these subgroups.

The CDR3 regions of human TCRbeta chains were subjected to immunosequencing. The published analysis was carried out like this. TCRs in the repertoires were matched against a reference library of SARS-CoV-2-specific TCRs that had been generated with the MIRA antigen-specificity platform. Breadth was defined as the fraction of unique TCRs that were SARS-CoV-2-associated. Depth was defined as the fraction of total T cells that were SARS-CoV-2-associated. Using the MIRA data, each spike-specific TCR was assigned both to the spike region to which the TCR was reactive and to a CD4 or CD8 class. Log10-transformed breadth and depth values were compared by one-way ANOVA with Sidak's multiple comparisons tests. The clones in this table, taken by TCRdb from immuneACCESS, are in-frame only. Not every clone is retained; where verified, under half of the shortfall comes from an unresolved V gene, and the cause of the rest is unknown. That table is the source of V, J and clone size, and D and trimming were worked out from the DNA. The sample table holds under 50,000 clones, of which just over 85% were seen once. Roughly 29% of the sample belongs to the ten largest clones.

This clone showed up just once. This clone's antigen is unknown. No much larger clonotype is one base removed from it; base qualities were not supplied. The intended sense of this specimen's time point label: about 28 days (+/-7) after the second vaccine dose. Per the publication, the treatment or condition label means: meningococcal conjugate vaccine given as trial control. The vaccinee samples were drawn from two UK trials, COV001 and COV002, one of which was a single-blind randomized controlled phase 2/3 trial testing AZD1222 (ChAdOx1 nCoV-19) in healthy adults. Trial participant PBMC samples were collected at day 0 and day 28 after the second dose for TCRbeta chain sequencing. From the germline V gene, CDR1 is MNHEY and CDR2 is SVGAGI. The CDR3 starts with the cysteine, ends with the phenylalanine, and has 12 residues. The CDR3 DNA has 36 bases and is translated from base 1. V drops 2 bases and J drops 5 bases, leaving 4 bases in between.

Here is what the overall study found, with its caveats: In the small 56-69-year group, the increase in depth fell short of significance, most likely because of low power. After two AZD1222 doses, spike-specific TCR breadth and depth were significantly higher than at day 0 and than in MenACWY recipients. Epitopes outside the regions mutated in the B.1.351 and B.1.1.7 variants were reportedly recognized by nearly half of the unique spike-specific TCRs. The vaccine-associated CD4 TCRs covered the entire spike protein, and the dominant responses fell in regions 160-218 and 743-854. Participants were mostly white British and included more females than males, and it was suggested by the authors that clonal diversity may have been underestimated. Conclusions about previously exposed vaccinees are limited, since just five or six AZD1222 recipients were seropositive for SARS-CoV-2 at baseline. Because no day 14 peak-response samples were available, the repertoires could be characterized only after the peak T cell response.

The source is an adult who received the MenACWY meningococcal vaccine as a control. Recombination linked TRBV6-5 to TRBJ1-5; too little of a D gene remains to name it. The specimen was peripheral blood, collected 28 days after the second dose of the MenACWY control vaccine. The DNA reads TGTGCCAGCAGTTACACCGATCAGCCCCAGCATTTT. Its protein product is CASSYTDQPQHF.